This TCR beta chain came from a study of T-cell memory formation after mild COVID-19. Study details: Across donors, TCR clusters were largely donor specific.

The junction had 5 bases not matched to a gene; V was cut back by 7 bases and J by 0 bases. CDR3 length equals 13 residues. Germline values: CDR1 DFQATT, CDR2 SNEGSKA (reference sequence). For this clonotype: Its antigen is not identified.

Points from the study as a whole: Still unconfirmed is whether the second-wave clones peaking on day 37 recognized SARS-CoV-2. Clones that got smaller from day 15 to 85 had even CD4/CD8, while clones growing later tipped toward CD4+.

Using constant-segment primers, 5'RACE produced TCR alpha and TCR beta cDNA libraries carrying sample barcodes and UMIs. TCRdb fed the 5' RACE reads into MiXCR, producing one record per CDR3 protein. The sample carries some 180,000 distinct CDR3 sequences, approximately 13% recorded once. This sequence joins TRBV20-1 and TRBJ1-1, with 7 bases that match TRBD1. What was sequenced was PBMCs or a T cell subset sorted from them (not recorded which). The sequence was collected from a man in his late teens or twenties who had mild COVID-19 (a few samples of this study predate the infection). Cell type and time point are not known. The CDR3 here is CSGSQGVNTEAFF. CDR3 DNA: TGCAGTGGGAGCCAGGGGGTGAACACTGAAGCTTTCTTT.